Presented here are 3 T cell receptor beta chains from one specimen sequenced in a study of T cell repertoires in cytomegalovirus infection. TCRdb recomputed calls from the reads with MiXCR, one row per CDR3 protein. The repertoire has approximately 500,000 distinct CDR3 sequences, roughly 29% of them found once; the top ten carry approximately 13%. The specimen was PBMCs. These TCRs come from a human donor in good health (CMV status not recorded). Some clones in this sample may be carry-over from other donors' samples.

This clonotype was seen at least ten times. This chain links TRBV12-3 or TRBV12-4 with TRBJ2-7; TRBD1 matches 7 bases. The CDR3 consists of 13 residues. V lost 5 bases to trimming and J lost 4 bases; unmatched junction nucleotides: 5. CDR3 nucleotides: TGTGCCAGCAGTCCTGGGACAGCTTACGAGCAGTACGTC. It encodes CASSPGTAYEQYV.

V and J are TRBV3-1 and TRBJ1-2; no reliable D call. This CDR3 is 13 amino acids long. CDR1 and CDR2 from the germline V gene are LGHDT and YNNKEL (reference sequence). Trimming took 4 bases from V and 10 from J, leaving 16 bases between them. The DNA for the CDR3 is TGTGCCAGCAGCCCAACATCGACGGTCGCCTACACCTTC. Its translation: CASSPTSTVAYTF.

The chain has TRBV7-6 and TRBJ1-3; a possible D gene is TRBD1 (6 bases). This CDR3 comprises 14 residues. Germline V gene sequence: CDR1 SGHVS, CDR2 FNYEAQ. The ends were cut back, 5 bases at V and 9 bases at J, with 17 bases in the middle. The CDR3 DNA reads TGTGCCAGCAGCCCAACAACGGGGGCAACCACCATATATTTT. Its protein is CASSPTTGATTIYF.